The 26 T cell receptor beta chains presented below share a single source sample, sequenced in a study of shared clonotypes between healthy human individuals. Profiled with immunoSEQ multiplex PCR; TCRdb holds only in-frame clones, not every one. The sample holds 950,000 to 1,100,000 clones, around three quarters seen once. Material for sequencing was memory CD4+ T cells from PBMCs. Subset given: CD45RA-negative fraction. Every receptor here comes from a man younger than 35 in good health. Some clones in this sample may be carry-over from other donors' samples.

The J gene is TRBJ2-7, the V gene TRBV18; TRBD1 matches at 11 bases. Unmatched junction bases numbered 15, after V lost 1 base and J lost 7 bases. The CDR3 has 18 amino acids. Germline loops: CDR1 KGHSH, CDR2 LQKENI. The CDR3 coding sequence is TGTGCCAGCTCACCACGACACACCCGGGACAGGGGGAGAGGGGAGCAGTACTTC. It translates to CASSPRHTRDRGRGEQYF.

The V call is TRBV2, the J call TRBJ2-4; weak D call: TRBD2 (5 bases). CDR1 and CDR2 from the germline V gene are SNHLY and FYNNEI. V lost 3 bases and J 6 bases, leaving 12 bases between the germline ends. This CDR3 spans 14 amino acids. This chain's CDR3 is CASSDEGRGNIQYF. In nucleotides, the CDR3 is TGTGCCAGCAGTGATGAGGGTCGAGGAAACATTCAGTACTTC.

The J gene is TRBJ2-7, the V gene TRBV7-2, with TRBD1 matching 7 bases. V lost 3 bases to trimming and J lost 2 bases; unmatched junction nucleotides: 7. Germline loops: CDR1 SGHTA, CDR2 FQGNSA. The CDR3 extends over 15 amino acids. CDR3 residues: CASSFDRDRAYEQYF. As DNA, the CDR3 is TGTGCCAGCAGCTTCGACCGGGACAGAGCCTACGAGCAGTACTTC.

This chain uses TRBV21-1 with TRBJ1-3; the table's D call TRBD1 went unverified against the DNA. TRBV21-1 is marked as a pseudogene. There are 18 residues in the CDR3. CDR3 nucleotide sequence: TGTGCCAGCACCGCGGGGACAGAATCGCGGAGCTCTGGAAACACCATATATTTT. Amino acids: CASTAGTESRSSGNTIYF.

V gene TRBV6-1 combines with J gene TRBJ1-2; TRBD1 matches at 7 bases. This CDR3 region has 13 residues. V trimming: 4 bases; J trimming: 6 bases; junction bases outside the gene matches: 5. The germline V gene has CDR1 MNHNS and CDR2 SASEGT. CDR3 amino acids: CASSVTGADGYTF. The CDR3 DNA sequence: TGTGCCAGCAGTGTAACAGGGGCGGATGGCTACACCTTC.

The rearrangement joins TRBV18 to TRBJ2-1; D is possibly TRBD1 (6 bases). This CDR3 is built from 16 residues. The V end lost 4 bases, the J end lost 5 bases, and 18 bases lay between the germline ends. CDR1 and CDR2 (germline): KGHSH, LQKENI. The DNA of the CDR3 is TGTGCCAGCTCACTGTACCCCGGGACAAATAACAATGAGCAGTTCTTC. This encodes CASSLYPGTNNNEQFF.

The chain links TRBV19 to TRBJ1-5; D not certain. The CDR3 covers 15 residues. Trimming removed 2 bases at V and 0 bases at J, with 8 bases between. CDR1 LNHDA and CDR2 SQIVND come from the germline V gene (reference sequence). CDR3 residues: CASSIMGNSNQPQHF. The CDR3 bases are TGTGCCAGTAGTATAATGGGGAATAGCAATCAGCCCCAGCATTTT.

This clone was counted a few times. V is TRBV28 and J is TRBJ1-5; D gene uncertain. The CDR3 extends over 14 amino acids. The germline gives CDR1 MDHEN, CDR2 SYDVKM. V lost 6 bases and J 3 bases, leaving 12 bases between the germline ends. The CDR3 region has the DNA TGTGCCAGCAGGCCTACAGAGCCCAATCAGCCCCAGCATTTT. Amino acid sequence: CASRPTEPNQPQHF.

This CDR3 is CASSQRTGPLYEQYF. Here the CDR3 DNA reads TGTGCCAGCAGCCAGAGGACAGGGCCATTATACGAGCAGTACTTC. The rearrangement uses TRBV7-8 and TRBJ2-7; 8 bases align to TRBD1. The CDR3 consists of 15 residues. V gave up 5 bases and J gave up 4 bases; unmatched junction bases: 10. Germline V CDR1 and CDR2: SGHVS, FQNEAQ.

The count of this clone is one. This rearrangement joins TRBV6-1 to TRBJ2-3; D is ambiguous. The V and J ends lost 3 bases and 2 bases respectively, with 15 bases between them. The CDR3 spans 16 residues. Germline lookup yields CDR1 MNHNS and CDR2 SASEGT. The CDR3 region has the DNA TGTGCCAGCAGTGACGGACGCCTGCGGTACACAGATACGCAGTATTTT. This sequence encodes CASSDGRLRYTDTQYF.

The chain joins TRBV5-1 to TRBJ2-7, with 9 bases aligning to TRBD1. The CDR3 covers 16 residues. CDR1 is SGHRS and CDR2 is YFSETQ in the germline V gene. V shed 1 base and J 2 bases; nucleotides not matched to a gene: 7. CDR3 bases: TGCGCCAGCAGCTTGTCCCCGGACAGGGGTCCCTACGAGCAGTACTTC. Amino acids: CASSLSPDRGPYEQYF.

V is TRBV30 and J is TRBJ2-2; unclear D gene. V shed 3 bases and J shed 8 bases, with 16 bases lying between them. The germline gives CDR1 GTSNPN, CDR2 SVGIG (reference sequence). This CDR3 contains 14 residues. CDR3 in amino acids: CAWRGGSIQGELFF. Here the CDR3 DNA reads TGTGCCTGGAGGGGTGGAAGCATTCAGGGGGAGCTGTTTTTT. Full variable domain (outside the CDR3, taken from reference TRBV30 and TRBJ2-2): SQTIHQWPATLVQPVGSPLSLECTVEGTSNPNLYWYRQAAGRGLQLLFYSVGIGQISSEVPQNLSASRPQDRQFILSSKKLLLSDSGFYLCAWRGGSIQGELFFGEGSRLTVL.

The rearrangement joins TRBV7-9 to TRBJ1-3, with 8 bases identical to TRBD1. The CDR3 is made up of 15 amino acids. Germline V gene lookup returns CDR1 SEHNR and CDR2 FQNEAQ (reference sequence). The V and J ends lost 6 bases and 3 bases, in that order; junction bases with no gene match: 7. In DNA, the CDR3 is TGTGCCAGCAGACCCCGCAGGGGGCTTGGAAACACCATATATTTT. As protein: CASRPRRGLGNTIYF. Together with reference TRBV7-9 and TRBJ1-3, the CDR3 gives the full variable domain: DTGVSQNPRHKITKRGQNVTFRCDPISEHNRLYWYRQTLGQGPEFLTYFQNEAQLEKSRLLSDRFSAERPKGSFSTLEIQRTEQGDSAMYLCASRPRRGLGNTIYFGEGSWLTVV.

V gene TRBV28 combines with J gene TRBJ1-5; D call uncertain. Germline lookup yields CDR1 MDHEN and CDR2 SYDVKM. The length of the CDR3 is 13 residues. Trimming cost V 3 bases and J 4 bases, with 7 bases left between them. CDR3 sequence reads: CASSLDYNQPQHF. In DNA form, the CDR3 reads TGTGCCAGCAGTTTGGACTATAATCAGCCCCAGCATTTT.

The CDR3 reads CASSENSNQPQHF. The CDR3 DNA follows: TGTGCCAGCAGTGAAAATAGCAATCAGCCCCAGCATTTT. This chain connects TRBV2 to TRBJ1-5; D is undetermined. V lost 2 bases, J lost 0 bases, and 2 bases lay in between. This CDR3 has 13 residues. Germline CDR1 and CDR2: SNHLY and FYNNEI.

The genes are TRBV5-6 and TRBJ2-5, with TRBD1 matching over 7 bases. The CDR3 has 14 amino acids. V shed 1 base and J 3 bases; nucleotides not matched to a gene: 3. Germline V gene sequence: CDR1 SGHDT, CDR2 YYEEEE. CDR3 sequence: CASSLWDREETQYF. In DNA form, the CDR3 reads TGTGCCAGCAGCTTGTGGGACAGAGAAGAGACCCAGTACTTC.

This chain uses TRBV5-5 with TRBJ2-1; the match to TRBD1 covers 10 bases. The trim removed 4 bases at V and 4 bases at J, leaving 5 bases unmatched. Germline CDR1 reads SGHKS; CDR2 reads YYEKEE (reference sequence). The CDR3 runs to 15 residues. The CDR3 spells CASSTGTGAYNEQFF. In DNA form, the CDR3 reads TGTGCCAGCAGCACCGGGACAGGGGCGTACAATGAGCAGTTCTTC.

This clone was seen just once. This chain uses TRBV28 with TRBJ1-1; D is unresolved. The germline V gene encodes CDR1 MDHEN and CDR2 SYDVKM. The CDR3 loop spans 15 amino acids. Trimming removed 9 bases at V and 2 bases at J, with 19 bases between. CDR3 sequence (DNA): TGTGCCAGTCCCGCTGCGGCACAGATCAACACTGAAGCTTTCTTT. Protein sequence: CASPAAAQINTEAFF.

With respect to this clone: The junction departs from germline at one end; a sequencing error may be responsible. The chain carries TRBV6-1 and TRBJ1-5; 7 bases align to TRBD1. CDR3 size: 14 residues. From germline, CDR1 is MNHNS and CDR2 SASEGT. The CDR3 sequence: CASRGGGGKQPQHF. In nucleotides, the CDR3 is TGTGCCAGCAGAGGGGGAGGGGGCAAACAGCCCCAGCATTTT.

The chain carries TRBV29-1 and TRBJ2-3; D perhaps matches TRBD1 (6 bases). The germline CDR1 and CDR2 sequences are SQVTM and ANQGSEA. This CDR3 region has 15 residues. Trimming stripped 6 bases from V and 0 bases from J, with 16 bases between. The CDR3 is CSVVQGVGSTDTQYF. The CDR3 DNA reads TGCAGCGTGGTACAGGGAGTCGGGAGCACAGATACGCAGTATTTT.

CDR3 in amino acids: CASSESGIDEQYF. The CDR3 DNA is TGTGCCAGCAGTGAATCAGGGATCGACGAGCAGTACTTC. This chain joins TRBV2 and TRBJ2-7, with D perhaps matching TRBD1 (5 bases). There are 13 residues in the CDR3. Germline V gene data show CDR1 as SNHLY and CDR2 as FYNNEI. Trimming took off 2 bases at V and 5 bases at J, with 10 bases between the two ends.

This clone has only one observation. The V call is TRBV5-1, the J call TRBJ2-1; the match to TRBD2 covers 9 bases. The CDR3 is 16 amino acids. Germline V gives CDR1 SGHRS, CDR2 YFSETQ. Trimming at V came to 3 bases and at J to 0 bases, leaving 4 bases not matched to a gene. The CDR3 region has the DNA TGCGCCAGCAGCTACGAAGCGGGAGGCTCCTACAATGAGCAGTTCTTC. Translation: CASSYEAGGSYNEQFF.

The chain links TRBV10-3 to TRBJ2-5; TRBD2 matches 8 bases. CDR3 length: 13 residues. With V trimmed by 4 bases and J by 5 bases, 3 bases remained unmatched. CDR1 and CDR2 from the germline V gene are ENHRY and SYGVKD. The CDR3 DNA reads TGTGCCATCAGTGTGACTAGCGCGGAGACCCAGTACTTC. Protein product: CAISVTSAETQYF.

This chain links TRBV2 with TRBJ2-1; 9 positions agree with TRBD2. Trimming took 7 bases from V and 9 from J; bases not matched to a gene: 10. Germline V CDR1 and CDR2: SNHLY, FYNNEI. The CDR3 sequence is 14 residues long. Here the CDR3 DNA reads TGTGCCAGCATGGGCGGGAGGGCCTTAAGTGAGCAGTTCTTC. As protein: CASMGGRALSEQFF.

The chain recombines TRBV2 with TRBJ2-5, with TRBD1 identical over 10 bases. Germline V gene sequence: CDR1 SNHLY, CDR2 FYNNEI. V was clipped by 5 bases and J by 7 bases; unmatched bases: 13. The CDR3 extends over 16 amino acids. The CDR3 is CASSRETIGQGGTQYF. CDR3 coding DNA: TGTGCCAGCAGTCGAGAGACAATCGGACAGGGGGGGACCCAGTACTTC.

The rearrangement links TRBV10-3 to TRBJ2-7; TRBD1 matches 12 bases. CDR3 length equals 15 residues. V lost 4 bases, J lost 5 bases, and 6 bases stayed unmatched. Germline loops: CDR1 ENHRY, CDR2 SYGVKD. CDR3 nucleotide sequence: TGTGCCATCAGTGCCCAGGGGACAGGGGGCAACGAGCAGTACTTC. Its translation is CAISAQGTGGNEQYF.